Listed below are T cell receptor beta chains from one sample, sequenced in a study of CD8+ T cells in alopecia areata. The assay was immunoSEQ multiplex PCR, and TCRdb's table has in-frame clones only and misses some. The sample lists 150,000 to 200,000 clones; around 50% were seen once. Sequenced material: CD4+ T cells sorted from blood, taken at week 0. The receptors shown here come from a human donor with alopecia areata. CDR3s include the opening cysteine and the closing phenylalanine or tryptophan. Fields, in order: V gene, D gene, J gene, clone size, CDR3 protein, CDR3 DNA. The D gene is left open where the match is weak. A row's size may be missing; if present it is once, few, many or a size class.

TRBV19	.	TRBJ2-7	once	CASSIGVGYYEQYF	TGTGCCAGTAGTATCGGTGTGGGGTACTACGAGCAGTACTTC
TRBV5-4	.	TRBJ2-1	.	CASSPGGGGSSYNEQFF	TGTGCCAGCAGCCCCGGTGGGGGCGGAAGCTCCTACAATGAGCAGTTCTTC
TRBV11-3	TRBD2	TRBJ2-7	.	CASSLSGEFNEQYF	TGTGCCAGCAGCTTAAGCGGGGAATTCAACGAGCAGTACTTC
TRBV5-1	.	TRBJ2-5	.	CASSLADQETQYF	TGCGCCAGCAGCTTGGCGGACCAAGAGACCCAGTACTTC
TRBV29-1	TRBD2	TRBJ2-1	.	CSVVLASGGNEQFF	TGCAGCGTTGTGTTGGCTAGCGGGGGCAATGAGCAGTTCTTC
TRBV10-3	TRBD1	TRBJ1-2	.	CAIRDRDSNYGYTF	TGTGCCATCCGGGACAGGGACTCTAACTATGGCTACACCTTC
TRBV25-1	TRBD1	TRBJ2-7	once	CASSEAGGYEQYF	TGTGCCAGCAGTGAGGCAGGGGGCTACGAGCAGTACTTC
TRBV15	TRBD2	TRBJ2-4	.	CATSRAGGGNIQYF	TGTGCCACCAGCAGAGCTGGGGGGGGAAACATTCAGTACTTC
TRBV30	TRBD1	TRBJ1-2	.	CAWADRGYGYTF	TGTGCCTGGGCGGACAGGGGATATGGCTACACCTTC
TRBV2	.	TRBJ2-7	.	CASSESFGAGYEQYF	TGTGCCAGCAGTGAAAGTTTTGGGGCCGGCTACGAGCAGTACTTC
TRBV7-2	.	TRBJ2-5	few	CASSLGFGETQYF	TGTGCCAGCAGCTTAGGGTTCGGGGAGACCCAGTACTTC
TRBV28	.	TRBJ1-5	few	CASSSLPDRNSNQPQHF	TGTGCCAGCAGTTCATTACCGGACAGAAATAGCAATCAGCCCCAGCATTTT